This entry lists 21 T cell receptor beta chains sequenced from one sample in a study of blood T cell repertoires in COVID-19. Using immunoSEQ multiplex PCR, the repertoire was profiled, and TCRdb retains in-frame clones only, with some absent. The top ten hold 12% to 15% of the sample, which has 150,000 to 200,000 clones, roughly 84% seen once. The sample consisted of peripheral blood. The receptors come from a man in his late teens or twenties with active or convalescent COVID-19.

This sequence joins TRBV28 and TRBJ1-2; D gene ambiguous. The CDR3 contains 14 residues. The germline V gene has CDR1 MDHEN and CDR2 SYDVKM. V lost 3 bases and J 6 bases, leaving 14 bases between the germline ends. The CDR3 DNA sequence: TGTGCCAGCAGTTTCTTCCGGGAGCGTGATGGCTACACCTTC. It encodes CASSFFRERDGYTF.

J is TRBJ2-3 and V is TRBV5-6, with TRBD1 identical over 8 bases. Germline CDR1 reads SGHDT; CDR2 reads YYEEEE. V was pared by 6 bases and J by 6 bases, with 12 bases of the junction left unmatched. The CDR3 loop spans 15 amino acids. In DNA form, the CDR3 reads TGTGCCAGCACTGCAGACAGGGGTGTGGGGGATACGCAGTATTTT. Amino acids: CASTADRGVGDTQYF.

This chain joins TRBV5-6 and TRBJ2-5, with TRBD2 matching 9 bases. The ends lost 2 bases at V and 5 bases at J; junction bases unmatched: 10. The CDR3 has 16 residues. Germline CDR1 reads SGHDT; CDR2 reads YYEEEE. CDR3 bases: TGTGCCAGCAGCTTTAAAAGCGGGAGGAATTTGGAGACCCAGTACTTC. Translating it yields CASSFKSGRNLETQYF.

This clone was recorded a few times. The chain joins TRBV2 to TRBJ2-5, with 8 bases fitting TRBD2. The germline V gene has CDR1 SNHLY and CDR2 FYNNEI. The CDR3 is 12 residues long. Trimming took 6 bases from V and 5 from J; bases not matched to a gene: 2. This CDR3 reads CASRGLVETQYF. CDR3 in DNA: TGTGCCAGCAGGGGACTAGTCGAGACCCAGTACTTC.

V gene TRBV7-3 combines with J gene TRBJ1-6; D unclear. The germline gives CDR1 SGHTA, CDR2 FQGTGA. V dropped 0 bases and J dropped 8 bases, with 11 bases sitting between them. This CDR3 region has 15 residues. CDR3 in amino acids: CASSLTREVDSPLHF. As DNA, the CDR3 is TGTGCCAGCAGCTTAACGCGGGAAGTAGATTCACCCCTCCACTTT.

The chain employs TRBV12-3 or TRBV12-4 and TRBJ1-3; D call uncertain. This CDR3 has 13 residues. V was shortened by 2 bases and J by 0 bases, with 2 bases between the two germline ends. In DNA, the CDR3 is TGTGCCAGCAGTTTACACTCTGGAAACACCATATATTTT. This translates into CASSLHSGNTIYF.

The chain links TRBV5-1 to TRBJ1-4; perhaps TRBD1 as D (6 bases). Deletions cut 4 bases from V and 8 bases from J, with 15 bases between. CDR1 is SGHRS and CDR2 is YFSETQ in the germline V gene. This CDR3 comprises 14 residues. The chain's CDR3 is CASSPRGLEEKLFF. CDR3 bases: TGCGCCAGCAGCCCCAGGGGTCTAGAAGAAAAACTGTTTTTT. Drawing the rest from reference TRBV5-1 and TRBJ1-4, the complete variable domain is KAGVTQTPRYLIKTRGQQVTLSCSPISGHRSVSWYQQTPGQGLQFLFEYFSETQRNKGNFPGRFSGRQFSNSRSEMNVSTLELGDSALYLCASSPRGLEEKLFFGSGTQLSVL.

The chain has TRBV7-2 and TRBJ2-2; 9 bases are a match to TRBD1. Germline CDR1 SGHTA, CDR2 FQGNSA. Trimming took 2 bases from V and 4 from J; bases not matched to a gene: 8. This CDR3 contains 17 residues. CDR3 coding DNA: TGTGCCAGCAGCTTACGGGTGGGACAGGGTATCACCGGGGAGCTGTTTTTT. Its protein is CASSLRVGQGITGELFF.

The V and J genes are TRBV5-1 and TRBJ1-5; D gene unclear. The germline V gene has CDR1 SGHRS and CDR2 YFSETQ. Trimming cost V 3 bases and J 2 bases, with 9 bases left between them. The length of the CDR3 is 14 residues. CDR3 DNA sequence: TGCGCCAGCAGCTCGGACGGGGGCAATCAGCCCCAGCATTTT. Amino acids: CASSSDGGNQPQHF.

In its sample, this clone was seen a few times. CDR3 loop: CSVAGLAGNEQFF. CDR3 nucleotide sequence: TGCAGCGTCGCAGGACTAGCGGGCAATGAGCAGTTCTTC. This rearrangement joins TRBV29-1 to TRBJ2-1; 11 nucleotides agree with TRBD2. The germline V gene encodes CDR1 SQVTM and CDR2 ANQGSEA. The V segment lost 6 bases and the J segment 6 bases; nucleotides outside the gene matches: 4. The CDR3 covers 13 residues.

This chain uses TRBV4-2 with TRBJ1-1; possible D gene TRBD1, 6 bases. The germline gives CDR1 LGHNA, CDR2 YNFKEQ. This CDR3 has 16 amino acids. V was trimmed by 1 base and J by 5 bases, leaving 17 bases between them. DNA of the CDR3: TGTGCCAGCAGCCAAGGGTCCCAGGGGTTGAGGACTGAAGCTTTCTTT. Encoded protein: CASSQGSQGLRTEAFF.

The CDR3 coding sequence is TGTGCCAGCAGCCCCCTTCTGATAGCGGGGTTCTTTGGTTCCGGGGAGCTGTTTTTT. Translated: CASSPLLIAGFFGSGELFF. The chain couples TRBV7-8 to TRBJ2-2; TRBD2 aligns across 8 bases. The CDR3 spans 19 residues. With 5 bases clipped from V and 6 bases from J, the junction kept 20 bases outside the gene matches. Germline V gene lookup returns CDR1 SGHVS and CDR2 FQNEAQ. The whole variable domain, filled in from reference TRBV7-8 and TRBJ2-2, reads GAGVSQSPRYKVAKRGQDVALRCDPISGHVSLFWYQQALGQGPEFLTYFQNEAQLDKSGLPSDRFFAERPEGSVSTLKIQRTQQEDSAVYLCASSPLLIAGFFGSGELFFGEGSRLTVL.

This clone was recorded a few times. CDR3 sequence: CASSFMGWGREGPQPQHF. CDR3 DNA sequence: TGTGCCAGCAGTTTCATGGGTTGGGGCAGGGAAGGACCTCAGCCCCAGCATTTT. The J gene is TRBJ1-5, the V gene TRBV28; D possibly corresponds to TRBD1 (5 bases). This CDR3 is 18 amino acids long. Per germline, CDR1 MDHEN and CDR2 SYDVKM. V lost 3 bases and J lost 6, with 24 bases in between.

This clone has more than one count but fewer than ten. This chain connects TRBV4-3 to TRBJ2-6, with 8 bases matching TRBD2. J lost 2 bases, V lost 0 bases, and 0 bases had no gene match. Germline CDR1 and CDR2: LGHNA and YSLEER. The CDR3 is 16 amino acids. The CDR3 nucleotides read TGCGCCAGCAGCCAAGAAGCGGGAGCTGGGGCCAACGTCCTGACTTTC. It encodes CASSQEAGAGANVLTF.

This clone was detected a few times. The chain links TRBV6-4 to TRBJ2-1, with TRBD1 as a possible D gene (5 bases). V shed 2 bases and J shed 6 bases, with 11 bases lying between them. CDR1 is MRHNA and CDR2 is SNTAGT in the germline V gene. The CDR3 contains 14 residues. The CDR3 reads CASSDGAAANEQFF. The CDR3 bases are TGTGCCAGCAGTGACGGGGCGGCGGCCAATGAGCAGTTCTTC.

The chain employs TRBV18 and TRBJ1-2; 10 bases are a match to TRBD1. CDR1 and CDR2 from the germline V gene are KGHSH and LQKENI. The V and J ends lost 1 base and 4 bases, in that order; junction bases with no gene match: 6. There are 16 residues in the CDR3. CDR3 in amino acids: CASSPLSGQGSYGYTF. The CDR3 DNA is TGTGCCAGCTCACCACTCTCGGGACAGGGGTCCTATGGCTACACCTTC.

V is TRBV30 and J is TRBJ2-2; 8 nucleotides match TRBD1. The CDR3 consists of 14 residues. V gave up 5 bases and J gave up 6 bases; unmatched junction bases: 8. Germline V gene data show CDR1 as GTSNPN and CDR2 as SVGIG (reference sequence). The chain's CDR3 is CAWDRGTGPGELFF. CDR3 nucleotide sequence: TGTGCCTGGGACAGGGGAACGGGTCCCGGGGAGCTGTTTTTT.

The chain is built from TRBV4-2 and TRBJ2-3; 12 bases align to TRBD2. CDR3 length equals 16 residues. The V and J ends lost 0 bases and 6 bases, in that order; junction bases with no gene match: 4. Germline V gene data show CDR1 as LGHNA and CDR2 as YNFKEQ. The DNA for the CDR3 is TGTGCCAGCAGCCAAGAGCTAGCGGGAGGGTGGGATACGCAGTATTTT. The encoded protein is CASSQELAGGWDTQYF.

This chain joins TRBV4-1 and TRBJ1-3; D not resolved. The CDR3 spans 16 residues. V lost 0 bases to trimming and J lost 0 bases, with 9 bases between them. Germline V lookup: CDR1 MGHRA, CDR2 YSYEKL. The CDR3 sequence: CASSQDWEGSGNTIYF. CDR3 in DNA: TGCGCCAGCAGCCAAGATTGGGAGGGCTCTGGAAACACCATATATTTT.

V gene TRBV6-5 combines with J gene TRBJ1-6; D call uncertain. The CDR3 sequence is 13 residues long. Germline CDR1 MNHEY, CDR2 SVGAGI. V was pared by 8 bases and J by 10 bases, with 15 bases between. CDR3 DNA sequence: TGTGCCAGCCGGGAGGGAGTTGGGTCACCCCTCCACTTT. Encoded protein: CASREGVGSPLHF.

The table lists this clone with a few counts. The chain employs TRBV11-2 and TRBJ1-3; possible D gene TRBD1, 5 bases. Looked up from germline, CDR1 is SGHAT and CDR2 is FQNNGV. V was cut by 3 bases and J by 1 base, with 10 bases left in between. The CDR3 sequence is 15 residues long. CDR3 DNA: TGTGCCAGCAGCTTCCCAGGGAAGTCTGGAAACACCATATATTTT. This sequence encodes CASSFPGKSGNTIYF.